One sample yielded the 14 T cell receptor beta chains listed below, sequenced in a study of shared clonotypes between healthy human individuals. Clones were read by immunoSEQ multiplex PCR, and TCRdb kept only the in-frame ones, dropping some. Of approximately 1.4 million clones listed, approximately 98% are singletons. Sequenced input: naive CD4+ T cells sorted from blood. This sample's subset: CD45RA+ positively selected. The receptors come from a man aged 30-40 years in good health.

This clone was observed a single time. This sequence joins TRBV7-2 and TRBJ2-5; no definite D call. Germline values: CDR1 SGHTA, CDR2 FQGNSA. The length of the CDR3 is 17 residues. V was pared by 8 bases and J by 5 bases, with 27 bases between. The DNA of the CDR3 is TGTGCCAGCGCTATCTACCCATTGGCTGCAGGCACCGAGACCCAGTACTTC. Residues: CASAIYPLAAGTETQYF.

The chain employs TRBV28 and TRBJ2-6, with D unclear. The CDR3 runs to 17 residues. With 3 bases removed from V and 2 bases from J, the gap between germline ends came to 14 bases. The germline V gene encodes CDR1 MDHEN and CDR2 SYDVKM. The DNA for the CDR3 is TGTGCCAGCAGTTTCGTGAACGGGTTGGCTGGGGCCAACGTCCTGACTTTC. It codes for CASSFVNGLAGANVLTF.

The CDR3 protein is CASSQFANPEDYGYTF. CDR3 sequence (DNA): TGCGCCAGCAGTCAATTTGCCAACCCAGAGGACTATGGCTACACCTTC. The genes are TRBV23-1 and TRBJ1-2; D not resolved. Being an ORF, TRBV23-1 has a function that is uncertain. This CDR3 spans 16 amino acids. Trimming pared 1 base from V and 3 bases from J, leaving 15 bases between.

The genes are TRBV5-8 and TRBJ2-7; D is ambiguous. The V end lost 0 bases, the J end lost 0 bases, and 10 bases lay between the germline ends. The V gene's germline CDR1 is SGHTS and CDR2 YDEGEE. The CDR3 runs 15 residues. This chain's CDR3 is CASSLAGISSYEQYF. CDR3 sequence (DNA): TGTGCCAGCAGCTTGGCCGGTATTAGCTCCTACGAGCAGTACTTC.

The rearrangement uses TRBV5-1 and TRBJ2-3; TRBD1 might be the D (6 bases). The CDR3 contains 16 residues. CDR1 SGHRS and CDR2 YFSETQ come from the germline V gene. The germline V and J ends were trimmed by 0 bases and 1 base, with 12 bases remaining between them. The CDR3 region is CASSLGGHIGTDTQYF. The CDR3 coding sequence is TGCGCCAGCAGCTTGGGGGGGCATATAGGCACAGATACGCAGTATTTT.

The gene calls are TRBV10-3 and TRBJ2-3; D possibly corresponds to TRBD2 (5 bases). V was pared by 11 bases and J by 0 bases, with 15 bases between. This CDR3 is 14 amino acids long. Germline V lookup: CDR1 ENHRY, CDR2 SYGVKD. The DNA of the CDR3 is TGTGCCGCAAGAGCGGTCTCTAGCACAGATACGCAGTATTTT. Translating it yields CAARAVSSTDTQYF.

The gene calls are TRBV5-6 and TRBJ2-1; D unresolved. V lost 3 bases to trimming and J lost 9 bases, with 19 bases between them. Per germline, CDR1 SGHDT and CDR2 YYEEEE. The CDR3 sequence is 15 residues long. The CDR3 region has the DNA TGTGCCAGCAGCTCGCTCGCCCACTTCAGTGCTGAGCAGTTCTTC. It encodes CASSSLAHFSAEQFF.

The chain joins TRBV7-9 to TRBJ1-2; D is ambiguous. The CDR3 loop spans 13 amino acids. In germline, CDR1 is SEHNR, CDR2 FQNEAQ (reference sequence). V lost 1 base and J 3 bases, leaving 6 bases between the germline ends. CDR3 DNA sequence: TGTGCCAGCAGCTTAGATTGGTACTATGGCTACACCTTC. Translation: CASSLDWYYGYTF. Using reference TRBV7-9 and TRBJ1-2 for the parts outside the CDR3, the full variable domain is DTGVSQNPRHKITKRGQNVTFRCDPISEHNRLYWYRQTLGQGPEFLTYFQNEAQLEKSRLLSDRFSAERPKGSFSTLEIQRTEQGDSAMYLCASSLDWYYGYTFGSGTRLTVV.

This clone was detected once. The chain links TRBV6-1 to TRBJ1-3; D remains ambiguous. The V gene lost 3 bases and the J gene lost 5 bases, with 8 bases spanning the gap. The CDR3 spans 13 residues. Germline CDR1 reads MNHNS; CDR2 reads SASEGT. This chain's CDR3 is CASSDGLRNTIYF. CDR3 coding DNA: TGTGCCAGCAGTGACGGTCTGCGAAACACCATATATTTT.

The chain carries TRBV5-1 and TRBJ2-3; possibly TRBD2 for D (6 bases). Between the trimmed V and J ends, which lost 0 bases and 4 bases, there was a span of 21 bases. Germline V CDR1 and CDR2: SGHRS, YFSETQ. This CDR3 region has 18 residues. The CDR3 is CASSLGGRDFYGADTQYF. CDR3 nucleotide sequence: TGCGCCAGCAGCTTGGGGGGAAGGGACTTTTATGGTGCAGATACGCAGTATTTT.

This chain uses TRBV11-3 with TRBJ2-1; D is tentatively TRBD1 or TRBD2 (5 bases each). V dropped 5 bases and J dropped 4 bases, with 12 bases sitting between them. The CDR3 is 14 residues long. CDR1 and CDR2 (germline): SGHNT, YENEEA. The CDR3 is CASSQGRAYNEQFF. The CDR3 nucleotides are TGTGCCAGCAGCCAGGGACGCGCTTACAATGAGCAGTTCTTC.

CDR3 sequence reads: CASSVLAGVGNTGELFF. The CDR3 DNA sequence: TGTGCCAGCAGCGTATTGGCGGGAGTAGGAAACACCGGGGAGCTGTTTTTT. The V call is TRBV9, the J call TRBJ2-2; 7 positions agree with TRBD2. The CDR3 has 17 amino acids. Per the germline V gene, CDR1 is SGDLS and CDR2 is YYNGEE. The V segment lost 1 base and the J segment 2 bases; nucleotides outside the gene matches: 8.

The V gene is TRBV19, the J gene TRBJ1-1; D may be TRBD1 (5 bases). The CDR3 totals 16 residues. Germline lookup yields CDR1 LNHDA and CDR2 SQIVND (reference sequence). Trimming cost V 1 base and J 7 bases, with 19 bases left between them. CDR3 DNA sequence: TGTGCCAGTAGTATAGTCGGGGGAAGCAGATTTCTTGAAGCTTTCTTT. It is translated as CASSIVGGSRFLEAFF.

V gene TRBV27 combines with J gene TRBJ2-1; tentatively, D is TRBD1 or TRBD2 (6 bases each). CDR1 is MNHEY and CDR2 is SMNVEV in the germline V gene (reference sequence). V was pared by 6 bases and J by 4 bases, with 13 bases between. This CDR3 is built from 14 residues. The CDR3 DNA reads TGTGCCAGCAGCTCGGGGGCCTATTACAATGAGCAGTTCTTC. This sequence encodes CASSSGAYYNEQFF.